This paragraph reports one TCR beta chain. The data derive from a study of blood T cell repertoires in COVID-19. As for the study in general: Italy, Spain and the United States were the sources of the convalescent and acute COVID-19 samples.

Measured with immunoSEQ multiplex PCR; TCRdb has only the in-frame clones, and not every one. The sample shows 270,000 or so clones, roughly 91% of them seen only once. Trimming removed 4 bases from V and 7 bases from J, with 14 bases in between. The CDR3 is 13 amino acids. The source of this sequence is a woman aged 25-40 years with COVID-19, enrolled during active disease. This chain uses TRBV23-1 with TRBJ2-7, with D possibly TRBD2 on 6 matching bases. TRBV23-1 is placed among ORFs of uncertain function. Sequencing used peripheral blood. CDR3: CASSRAGSGEQYF. The CDR3 DNA is TGCGCCAGCAGTCGGGCGGGGTCCGGGGAGCAGTACTTC.